This T cell receptor (beta chain) was found in a study of beta chain features in type 1 diabetes. Study-wide context: Cells sorted and examined across all samples totaled approximately 100,000,000.

Of note for this clone: The target antigen is unknown.

Study-level points and caveats: Cells with high TCR expression could be over-represented when cDNA is sequenced. The similarity of naive, central memory and Treg TCRB repertoires appeared greater among patients than among healthy donors.

Every isolated RNA sample was fully reverse transcribed, so sequencing captured expressed TCRB transcripts. Data came from immunoSEQ multiplex PCR; TCRdb stores just in-frame clones and leaves some out. The table includes 250,000 to 400,000 clones, 14% detected once. With 9 bases clipped from V and 0 bases from J, the junction kept 7 bases outside the gene matches. Germline CDR1 and CDR2: KGHSH and LQKENI. CDR3 size: 15 residues. Via CD45RO/CCR7/CD25/CD127/CD95/CD27, cells of the CD4+ naive, central memory, regulatory and stem cell-like memory subsets were sorted. The chain couples TRBV18 to TRBJ2-2; TRBD2 aligns across 7 bases. This receptor was taken from a man aged 25-45 years in good health. Sequencing was done on a sample of central memory CD4+ T cells from blood. The CDR3 region has the DNA TGTGCCAGTCCCCGCGGGAGCACGAACACCGGGGAGCTGTTTTTT. Residues: CASPRGSTNTGELFF. Looking up the rest from reference TRBV18 and TRBJ2-2 gives the full variable domain: NAGVMQNPRHLVRRRGQEARLRCSPMKGHSHVYWYRQLPEEGLKFMVYLQKENIIDESGMPKERFSAEFPKEGPSILRIQQVVRGDSAAYFCASPRGSTNTGELFFGEGSRLTVL.